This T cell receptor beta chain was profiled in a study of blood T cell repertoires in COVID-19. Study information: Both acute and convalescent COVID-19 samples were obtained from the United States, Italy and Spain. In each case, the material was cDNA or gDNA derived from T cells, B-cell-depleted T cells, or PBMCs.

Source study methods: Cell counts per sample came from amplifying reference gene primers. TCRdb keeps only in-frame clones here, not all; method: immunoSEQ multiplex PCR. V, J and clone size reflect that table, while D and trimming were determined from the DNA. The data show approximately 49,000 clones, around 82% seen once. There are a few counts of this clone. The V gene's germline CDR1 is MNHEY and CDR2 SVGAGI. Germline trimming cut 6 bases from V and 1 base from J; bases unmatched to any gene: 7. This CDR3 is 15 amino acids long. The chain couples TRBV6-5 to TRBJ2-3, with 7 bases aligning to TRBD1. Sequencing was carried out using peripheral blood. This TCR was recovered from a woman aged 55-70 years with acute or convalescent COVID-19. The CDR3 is CASRGTGVGTDTQYF. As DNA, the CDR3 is TGTGCCAGCAGGGGAACAGGGGTGGGCACAGATACGCAGTATTTT.